Listed below are T cell receptor beta chains from one sample, sequenced in a study of read filtering for tumor transcriptome and immune sequencing. MiXCR, applied by TCRdb to the reads, yields one record per CDR3 protein. The table has some 120,000 distinct CDR3 sequences, about an eighth seen once. Material for sequencing was a population of CD138-negative cells sorted from bone marrow. The receptors were gathered from a donor at least 40 years old with multiple myeloma. The conserved cysteine and the conserved F or W are not part of the CDR3 here. Fields, in order: V gene, CDR3 length, clone size, D gene, CDR3 protein. The D gene is left open where the match is weak. Size tells how often a clone was seen (once, few, many) or the class of an expanded clone, and some rows leave it out.

V gene: TRBV5-1; CDR3 length: 14; clone size: NA; D gene: NA; CDR3 protein: ASSLQASASTDTQY
V gene: TRBV18; CDR3 length: 12; clone size: many; D gene: TRBD1; CDR3 protein: ASSPPDRGNEQF
V gene: TRBV29-1; CDR3 length: 12; clone size: many; D gene: TRBD2; CDR3 protein: SVSSGGPQETQY
V gene: TRBV18; CDR3 length: 10; clone size: many; D gene: NA; CDR3 protein: ASSPERGEQF
V gene: TRBV18; CDR3 length: 13; clone size: many; D gene: TRBD1; CDR3 protein: ASSLSDRGSLEAF
V gene: TRBV7-9; CDR3 length: 11; clone size: many; D gene: NA; CDR3 protein: ASSLQARDEQF
V gene: TRBV24-1; CDR3 length: 15; clone size: many; D gene: NA; CDR3 protein: ATSDPARQSSYNEQF
V gene: TRBV3-1; CDR3 length: 10; clone size: many; D gene: NA; CDR3 protein: ASRRADGEQY
V gene: TRBV28; CDR3 length: 9; clone size: NA; D gene: NA; CDR3 protein: ATASNQPQH
V gene: TRBV3-1; CDR3 length: 13; clone size: few; D gene: TRBD1; CDR3 protein: ASSAGTGGFYEQF
V gene: TRBV20-1; CDR3 length: 13; clone size: many; D gene: TRBD1; CDR3 protein: SARGTGGGMETQY
V gene: TRBV7-2; CDR3 length: 10; clone size: many; D gene: TRBD2; CDR3 protein: ASSRLAYEQF
V gene: TRBV5-1; CDR3 length: 10; clone size: many; D gene: NA; CDR3 protein: ASARTTYEQY
V gene: TRBV5-1; CDR3 length: 13; clone size: NA; D gene: NA; CDR3 protein: ASSLVSAENEKLF
V gene: TRBV11-2; CDR3 length: 12; clone size: many; D gene: TRBD2; CDR3 protein: ASSLGTRGETQY
V gene: TRBV15; CDR3 length: 13; clone size: NA; D gene: NA; CDR3 protein: ATSRDLGKNEKLF
V gene: TRBV29-1; CDR3 length: 12; clone size: NA; D gene: TRBD1; CDR3 protein: SVAKVRDSETQY
V gene: TRBV3-1; CDR3 length: 15; clone size: few; D gene: TRBD1; CDR3 protein: ASSRRPQTGPQETQY
V gene: TRBV11-2; CDR3 length: 13; clone size: many; D gene: TRBD1; CDR3 protein: ASSFSGTGDEKLF
V gene: TRBV19; CDR3 length: 12; clone size: NA; D gene: NA; CDR3 protein: ASKITGGTGTQY
V gene: TRBV28; CDR3 length: 12; clone size: many; D gene: TRBD1; CDR3 protein: ASRGQGPTDTQY
V gene: TRBV5-1; CDR3 length: 13; clone size: many; D gene: TRBD1; CDR3 protein: ASSPDRDGRDTQY
V gene: TRBV10-3; CDR3 length: 14; clone size: NA; D gene: TRBD2; CDR3 protein: AIRGGLSGGVDTQY
V gene: TRBV6-2/TRBV6-3; CDR3 length: 15; clone size: many; D gene: NA; CDR3 protein: ASSYGRGRMVTDTQY
V gene: TRBV7-9; CDR3 length: 11; clone size: many; D gene: NA; CDR3 protein: ASTPQTGYEQY
V gene: TRBV11-3; CDR3 length: 13; clone size: many; D gene: TRBD1; CDR3 protein: ASSLGTGNYNEQF
V gene: TRBV7-3; CDR3 length: 13; clone size: many; D gene: TRBD2; CDR3 protein: ASSSGAGIGYEQF
V gene: TRBV19; CDR3 length: 13; clone size: NA; D gene: NA; CDR3 protein: ASSQPRVGFTEAF
V gene: TRBV29-1; CDR3 length: 13; clone size: few; D gene: TRBD2; CDR3 protein: SPLKDREGRPEQF
V gene: TRBV5-6; CDR3 length: 12; clone size: NA; D gene: NA; CDR3 protein: ASSFELLTGELF
V gene: TRBV28; CDR3 length: 14; clone size: many; D gene: NA; CDR3 protein: ASMDPAGRDTGELF
V gene: TRBV2; CDR3 length: 11; clone size: NA; D gene: NA; CDR3 protein: ASSAGLGDELL
V gene: TRBV3-1; CDR3 length: 10; clone size: many; D gene: NA; CDR3 protein: ASSQVNQPQH
V gene: TRBV19; CDR3 length: 13; clone size: many; D gene: TRBD2; CDR3 protein: ASRRGISSYNEQF
V gene: TRBV20-1; CDR3 length: 10; clone size: many; D gene: NA; CDR3 protein: SNGLPGNEQF
V gene: TRBV5-4; CDR3 length: 13; clone size: many; D gene: TRBD2; CDR3 protein: ASSQGTSVSYEQY
V gene: TRBV5-1; CDR3 length: 13; clone size: few; D gene: NA; CDR3 protein: AGSGGTGVWVGQF